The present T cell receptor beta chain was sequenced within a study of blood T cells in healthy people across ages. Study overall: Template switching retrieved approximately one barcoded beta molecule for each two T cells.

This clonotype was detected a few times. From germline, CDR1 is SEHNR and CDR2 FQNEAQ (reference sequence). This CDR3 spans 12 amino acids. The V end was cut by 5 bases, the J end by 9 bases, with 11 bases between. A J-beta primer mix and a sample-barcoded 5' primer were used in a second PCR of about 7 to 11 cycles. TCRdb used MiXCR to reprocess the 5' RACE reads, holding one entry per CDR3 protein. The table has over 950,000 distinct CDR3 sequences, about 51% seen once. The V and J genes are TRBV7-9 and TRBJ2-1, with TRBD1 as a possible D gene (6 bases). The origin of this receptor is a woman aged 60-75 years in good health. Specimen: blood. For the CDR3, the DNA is TGTGCCAGCAGCCAGGGGTTGAGTGAGCAGTTCTTC. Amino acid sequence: CASSQGLSEQFF. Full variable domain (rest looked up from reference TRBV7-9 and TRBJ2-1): DTGVSQNPRHKITKRGQNVTFRCDPISEHNRLYWYRQTLGQGPEFLTYFQNEAQLEKSRLLSDRFSAERPKGSFSTLEIQRTEQGDSAMYLCASSQGLSEQFFGPGTRLTVL.